This is a list of T cell receptor beta chains from one sample in a study of blood T cell repertoires in COVID-19. Clones were read by immunoSEQ multiplex PCR, and TCRdb kept only the in-frame ones, dropping some. In the table there are about 15,000 clones, 84% of which are singletons. The sample taken for sequencing was peripheral blood. These receptors were taken from a human donor in a cohort sampled during active COVID-19. Both conserved end residues are part of each CDR3. A D gene is named only where the DNA matches it firmly. Size is omitted from some rows. Given values are once, few, many or a class for expanded clones.

D,V,J,size,CDR3,DNA
-,TRBV6-5,TRBJ2-7,-,CASSTRRGGGYEQYF,TGTGCCAGCAGTACCAGGCGGGGAGGGGGGTACGAGCAGTACTTC
TRBD2,TRBV27,TRBJ2-2,-,CASTFFGAGGAGELFF,TGTGCCAGCACCTTCTTCGGAGCGGGAGGGGCCGGGGAGCTGTTTTTT
-,TRBV28,TRBJ1-1,-,CASSLSPLRNTEAFF,TGTGCCAGCAGTTTAAGTCCCCTGAGGAACACTGAAGCTTTCTTT
-,TRBV6-5,TRBJ2-7,-,CASSLAPTGNYEQYF,TGTGCCAGCAGCCTGGCCCCCACAGGGAACTACGAGCAGTACTTC
TRBD1,TRBV7-6,TRBJ2-7,-,CASSLGPGQGSYEQYF,TGTGCCAGCAGCTTAGGTCCGGGACAGGGCTCCTACGAGCAGTACTTC
-,TRBV19,TRBJ1-2,-,CASSSETGGYTF,TGTGCCAGTAGTTCCGAAACGGGGGGCTACACCTTC
-,TRBV3-1/TRBV3-2,TRBJ1-5,-,CASSLGRQPQHF,TGTGCCAGCTCCCTGGGGAGGCAGCCCCAGCATTTT
TRBD2,TRBV18,TRBJ2-7,-,CASSPTSDTYEQYF,TGTGCCAGCTCCCCAACTAGCGACACCTACGAGCAGTACTTC
TRBD1,TRBV2,TRBJ2-7,-,CASKRDSTTTSFRNEQYF,TGTGCCAGCAAAAGGGACAGTACGACTACCTCCTTTCGCAACGAGCAGTACTTC
-,TRBV7-8,TRBJ1-6,-,CASSLGQGGNSPLHF,TGTGCCAGCAGCCTAGGCCAGGGTGGCAATTCACCCCTCCACTTT
TRBD1,TRBV4-2,TRBJ2-1,-,CASSPNRGRLEAYNEQFF,TGTGCCAGCAGCCCGAACAGGGGGCGTTTAGAAGCGTACAATGAGCAGTTCTTC
-,TRBV11-2,TRBJ2-3,-,CASSKSRGSGSTDTQYF,TGTGCCAGCAGCAAGAGCCGCGGAAGCGGAAGCACAGATACGCAGTATTTT
TRBD2,TRBV9,TRBJ2-1,-,CASSAGTSGAVYNEQFF,TGTGCCAGCAGCGCAGGGACTAGCGGGGCCGTCTACAATGAGCAGTTCTTC
TRBD2,TRBV7-7,TRBJ2-1,-,CASSQIAGGLEQFF,TGTGCTAGCAGCCAAATAGCGGGGGGGCTCGAGCAGTTCTTC
TRBD1,TRBV7-2,TRBJ2-7,-,CASSLAGQSYEQYF,TGTGCCAGCAGCTTAGCGGGACAGTCCTACGAGCAGTACTTC
TRBD2,TRBV7-8,TRBJ2-5,-,CASSLAPSGATGGGTQYF,TGTGCCAGCAGCTTAGCGCCTAGCGGGGCAACCGGGGGTGGGACCCAGTACTTC
-,TRBV19,TRBJ1-1,-,CASSSNRVNTEAFF,TGTGCCAGTAGTAGTAACAGGGTGAACACTGAAGCTTTCTTT
-,TRBV6-2/TRBV6-3,TRBJ2-7,-,CASSSRTPSYEQYF,TGTGCCAGCAGTTCCAGGACTCCCTCCTACGAGCAGTACTTC
TRBD1,TRBV6-6,TRBJ2-5,-,CASSYRDRGSETQYF,TGTGCCAGCAGTTATCGGGACAGGGGGTCGGAGACCCAGTACTTC
TRBD2,TRBV11-2,TRBJ2-3,-,CASSLRDRRLAGFTDTQYF,TGTGCCAGCAGCTTGAGGGATCGGCGACTAGCGGGGTTCACAGATACGCAGTATTTT
TRBD1,TRBV19,TRBJ1-5,-,CASSSTGEGQPQHF,TGTGCCAGTAGTAGTACAGGGGAAGGGCAGCCCCAGCATTTT
-,TRBV7-9,TRBJ1-3,few,CASSPTGGGGTIYF,TGTGCCAGCAGCCCGACAGGAGGCGGCGGCACCATATATTTT
TRBD1,TRBV4-2,TRBJ1-1,-,CASSQGKGTGGGNTEAFF,TGTGCCAGCAGCCAAGGGAAAGGGACAGGGGGGGGAAACACTGAAGCTTTCTTT
-,TRBV18,TRBJ1-6,-,CASSQENSPLHF,TGTGCCAGCTCACAAGAGAATTCACCCCTCCACTTT
-,TRBV5-1,TRBJ2-5,-,CASSPKPRQTKETQYF,TGCGCCAGCAGCCCCAAACCCCGACAGACGAAAGAGACCCAGTACTTC
-,TRBV3-1/TRBV3-2,TRBJ2-1,-,CASSQFGGDEQFF,TGTGCCAGCAGCCAATTCGGCGGCGATGAGCAGTTCTTC
-,TRBV11-2,TRBJ1-6,-,CASSFGSSGNSPLHF,TGTGCCAGCAGCTTCGGTTCGTCGGGGAATTCACCCCTCCACTTT
-,TRBV9,TRBJ2-5,-,CASSVATTAKGVETQYF,TGTGCCAGCAGCGTAGCTACGACTGCTAAGGGAGTGGAGACCCAGTACTTC
-,TRBV20-1,TRBJ1-2,-,CRGATNYGYTF,TGCAGGGGGGCGACTAACTATGGCTACACCTTC
TRBD2,TRBV13,TRBJ2-1,-,CASSLAGGLYNEQFF,TGTGCCAGCAGCCTAGCGGGGGGACTCTACAATGAGCAGTTCTTC
TRBD2,TRBV7-2,TRBJ2-5,-,CASSLAQSSGQETQYF,TGTGCCAGCAGCTTAGCGCAATCTAGCGGCCAAGAGACCCAGTACTTC
TRBD1,TRBV6-5,TRBJ1-6,-,CASGGQGNSPLHF,TGTGCCAGCGGCGGACAGGGGAATTCACCCCTCCACTTT
TRBD1,TRBV6-5,TRBJ2-2,few,CASSADRGRSGELFF,TGTGCCAGCAGCGCCGACAGGGGGCGATCCGGGGAGCTGTTTTTT
-,TRBV7-8,TRBJ2-7,-,CASSSREFVYEQYF,TGTGCCAGCAGCTCCCGGGAGTTCGTCTACGAGCAGTACTTC
-,TRBV4-1,TRBJ1-5,medium-sized,CASSQFGGNQPQHF,TGCGCCAGCAGCCAATTCGGGGGCAATCAGCCCCAGCATTTT